This TCR beta chain was retrieved from a study of blood T cells in healthy people across ages (dated by TCRdb to about 2015). Regarding the complete study: In model experiments, template switching captured about one uniquely barcoded TCR beta cDNA molecule for every two T cells. The study measured age-related changes in TCR beta repertoire diversity using deep sequencing normalized with unique cDNA molecular identifiers. Donors were grouped into four age groups: young (average 16 years), middle-aged (under 40), aged (around 60) and long-lived (about 90). For two donors (one aged 18 to 29 and one aged 80 or older), the study analyzed two additional independent replicas of 1 million unique cDNA reads from the same blood draw.

As to this clonotype: No cognate antigen has been identified for it. Qualities for individual bases were not recorded, and no much larger clone is one base off.

The germline V gene (reference sequence) sets CDR1 to DFQATT and CDR2 to SNEGSKA. The CDR3, cysteine through phenylalanine, is 13 amino acids long. Of all the DNA, just the CDR3 is kept, 39 bases in frame from base 1. Study-wide conclusions, independent of this receptor: Because profiling used bulk unsorted PBMCs, naive and antigen-experienced compartments could not be compared conclusively. Compared with the aged group, more naive CD4+ T cells, fewer expanded clones and increased TCR diversity were shown by the long-lived group, suggesting age selection. Observed TCR beta diversity per million T cells fell roughly linearly with age, and a significant reduction was already apparent by age about 38. The CMV infection status of donors was not known, potentially confounding age-related changes in expanded clonotypes. There was a strong correlation between observed TCR beta diversity and the percentage of naive T cells measured by flow cytometry. Total diversity estimates from one million sequenced T cells were considered lower bounds and underestimates.

Libraries were built with 5' RACE. Sequencer: Illumina HiSeq 2500. A second PCR of about 6 to 12 cycles was run with a J-beta primer mix and a sample-barcoded 5' primer. Each TCR beta cDNA molecule received a unique molecular identifier from a template-switch 5' adaptor carrying 12 random nucleotides. Each sample yielded at least 2.5 million CDR3-containing paired-end reads. All of the RNA was converted into first-strand cDNA using the Mint cDNA synthesis kit, with a TRBC-specific oligonucleotide serving as the primer. After uracil-DNA glycosylase treatment, a first 18-cycle PCR used universal primers M1SS and BC2_uni_R on all cDNA. Concerning the study's data processing: For normalization, 1 million high-quality reads were randomly selected from each sample, with every read carrying a distinct molecular identifier. Reads with shared molecular identifiers were discarded instead of being binned into consensus sequences. CDR3 identification, clonotype clustering and error correction used MiTCR with a Q25 quality threshold and the strictest error-elimination algorithm. Lower-bound total TCR beta diversity was estimated with a nonparametric unseen species model using Euler transformation. The public sequencing data were trimmed at Q25 with fastp and processed into clonotypes with MiXCR by TCRdb, which kept only in-frame beta chains. Entries that share a CDR3 protein sequence are merged under the most common genes and DNA. In this record, the V and J calls reflect TCRdb's handling and not the investigators' own analysis. The sample contains roughly 800,000 distinct CDR3 sequences, just under 25% of them found a single time. The ten largest account for 3% to 4.5% of the sample.

Donors were 35 to 40 systemically healthy Caucasian individuals from Russia aged about 6 to 100 years. Each donor gave 8 to 10 milliliters of peripheral blood, drawn into EDTA-treated Vacutainer tubes. Ficoll-Paque density-gradient centrifugation was used to isolate PBMCs, with at least 7 million per sample. Total RNA was extracted from PBMCs with Trizol reagent, with at least 6 micrograms obtained per sample. For every donor, an aliquot of PBMCs went through flow cytometry to measure the percentages of naive CD45RAhigh/CD27high T cells. A further study also used this sample, focusing on T cells of mothers and their children. The second study also describes: The donors were nine systemically healthy Caucasian individuals, made up of three mothers and their six children. cDNA synthesis consumed the entire amount of extracted RNA, loaded at around 1.5 ug RNA in each 15 ul reaction. In the second PCR, the M1S primer added sample barcodes and 2-4 random nucleotides. More than 8.5 million TCR beta CDR3 reads were obtained from each mother, and roughly 3 million reads were obtained from each child. TCR recombination output is similarly shaped by thymic selection in related and unrelated pairs, with a minor effect exerted by inherited differences. Normalized repertoire overlap in related mother-child pairs was always slightly higher than in unrelated mother-child pairs, but the difference was never significant. No persistent microchimeric T cell clones were found, with a detection sensitivity of 80 to 100 clones per million clonotypes. The study used deep NGS to compare TCR beta repertoires of mothers and children, seeking features distinguishing related mother-child pairs from unrelated individuals. The mean age was about 37 +/- 4 years for the mothers and about 12 +/- 4 years for the children. After adapter ligation with NEBNext reagents, the libraries were sequenced on Illumina HiSeq 2000 with 100+100 nt paired-end reads. Mother and child libraries were prepared a month apart and sequenced in separate runs to prevent cross-contamination. Each donor had between roughly 500,000 and 2,200,000 distinct TCR beta clonotypes identified. Naive TCR beta clonotypes were estimated from low-frequency clonotypes matched to each donor's FACS-determined naive share, without sorting.

The receptor chain draws on TRBV20-1 and TRBJ2-5, with the D gene too uncertain to name. TRBJ2-1 explains the end of the DNA better; the J call may be wrong. The sequencing input was blood. This receptor was identified in a boy between 10 and 17 years old in good health. The sequenced DNA: TGCAGTGCTAGAGTAGCAGGCACCTATGAGCAGTTCTTC. It specifies CSARVAGTYEQFF.